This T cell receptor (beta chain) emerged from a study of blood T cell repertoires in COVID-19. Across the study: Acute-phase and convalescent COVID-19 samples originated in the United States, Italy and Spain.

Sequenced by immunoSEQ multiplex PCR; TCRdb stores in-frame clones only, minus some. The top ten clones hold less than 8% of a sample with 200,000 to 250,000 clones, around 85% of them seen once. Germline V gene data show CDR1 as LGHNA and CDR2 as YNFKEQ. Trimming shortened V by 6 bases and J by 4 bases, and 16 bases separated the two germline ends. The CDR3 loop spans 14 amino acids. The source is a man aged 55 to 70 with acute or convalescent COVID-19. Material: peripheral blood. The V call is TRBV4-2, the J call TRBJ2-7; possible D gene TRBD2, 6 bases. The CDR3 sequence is CASSLGGQEYEQYF. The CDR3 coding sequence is TGTGCCAGCAGTCTAGGAGGGCAGGAGTACGAGCAGTACTTC.